Listed here is a single TCR beta chain. As yet, its antigen is unknown. This specimen belongs to a study of cytomegalovirus exposure and HLA in healthy donors. Vbeta (60) and Jbeta (13) primers were used in the PCR. Sequencing used immunoSEQ multiplex PCR; TCRdb keeps in-frame clones, though not all of them. The repertoire includes under 200,000 clones, roughly 77% of them detected once, and around 4.7% sits in the top ten. Trimming cost V 0 bases and J 7 bases; bases outside gene matches: 12. CDR1 and CDR2 (germline): LGHNA, YNFKEQ. This CDR3 region has 18 residues. General study points: Reports indicated that the classifier achieved high specificity and sensitivity in diagnosing cytomegalovirus status. CMV antigen specificity was confirmed in vitro for three CMV-associated chains. Exclusion applied to some V segments, including TRBV6-2 and TRBV6-3, as they were indistinguishable. HLA allele associations emerged for about 16,000 TCR beta sequences in a later analysis, at 0.05 false discovery rate.

Input material: PBMCs. This clonotype was sampled from a male donor in good health and CMV-seronegative. The chain carries TRBV4-2 and TRBJ1-4; 9 nucleotides line up with TRBD1. The CDR3 nucleotides are TGTGCCAGCAGCCAAGAAGTCTTCATGGGACAGGGATCTGAAAAACTGTTTTTT. The encoded protein is CASSQEVFMGQGSEKLFF.